Sequencing of this T cell receptor beta chain was carried out in a study of shared clonotypes between healthy human individuals. Overall study results and limits: Several donors held about 5% of naive CD4 clonotypes in common.

Trimming took off 2 bases at V and 3 bases at J, with 13 bases between the two ends. Germline V gene sequence: CDR1 MNHNS, CDR2 SASEGT. The CDR3 runs 16 residues. Original data processing: Owing to the provision of junction-only sequences devoid of quality scores by immunoSEQ, filtering differed. Clones were read by immunoSEQ multiplex PCR, and TCRdb kept only the in-frame ones, dropping some. That table furnishes V, J and clone size, whereas the DNA furnished D and trimming. The sample comprises 1.5 million to 2.5 million clones, about 94% of which are singletons, and approximately 1.2% rests with the top ten. Worth noting for this clone: Its antigen remains unknown.

Naive CD8 populations comprised CD45RO-negative cells positively selected for CCR7, excluding terminally differentiated effector memory CD45RA+ cells. The specimen sequenced was naive CD8+ T cells sorted from blood. The rearrangement uses TRBV6-1 and TRBJ2-2; D may be TRBD1 (5 bases). This clonotype was obtained from a man between 18 and 29 years old in good health. The CDR3 nucleotides are TGTGCCAGCAGTGAATTCGGGCAGGGATACACCGGGGAGCTGTTTTTT. This gives the protein CASSEFGQGYTGELFF.